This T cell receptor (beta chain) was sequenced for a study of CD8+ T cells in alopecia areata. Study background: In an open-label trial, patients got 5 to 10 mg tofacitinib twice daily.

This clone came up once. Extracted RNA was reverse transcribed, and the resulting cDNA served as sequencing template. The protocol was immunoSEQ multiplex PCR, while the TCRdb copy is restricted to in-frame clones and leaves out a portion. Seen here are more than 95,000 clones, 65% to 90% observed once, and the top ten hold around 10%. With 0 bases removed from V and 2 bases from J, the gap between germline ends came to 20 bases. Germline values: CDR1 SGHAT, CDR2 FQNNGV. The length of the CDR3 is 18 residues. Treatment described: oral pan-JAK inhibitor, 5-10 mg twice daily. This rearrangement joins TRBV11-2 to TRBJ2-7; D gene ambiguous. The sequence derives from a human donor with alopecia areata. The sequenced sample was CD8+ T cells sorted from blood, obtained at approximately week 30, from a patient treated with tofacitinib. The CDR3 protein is CASSLDTFGYLSAYEQYF. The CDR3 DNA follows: TGTGCCAGCAGCTTAGATACGTTTGGCTATCTCAGCGCCTACGAGCAGTACTTC.